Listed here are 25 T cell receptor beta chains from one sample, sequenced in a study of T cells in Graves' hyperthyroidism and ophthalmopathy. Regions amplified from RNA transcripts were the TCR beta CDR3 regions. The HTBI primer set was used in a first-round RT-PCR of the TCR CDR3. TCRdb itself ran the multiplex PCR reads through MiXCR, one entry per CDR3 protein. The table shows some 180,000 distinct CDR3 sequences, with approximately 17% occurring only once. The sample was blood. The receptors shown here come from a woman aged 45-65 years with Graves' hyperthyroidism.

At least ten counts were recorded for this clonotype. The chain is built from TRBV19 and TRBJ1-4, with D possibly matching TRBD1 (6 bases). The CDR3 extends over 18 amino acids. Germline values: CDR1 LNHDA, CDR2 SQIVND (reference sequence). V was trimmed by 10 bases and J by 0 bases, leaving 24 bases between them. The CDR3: CATTPTGTPLATNEKLFF. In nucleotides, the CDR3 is TGTGCCACCACCCCCACGGGGACACCTCTCGCAACTAATGAAAAACTGTTTTTT.

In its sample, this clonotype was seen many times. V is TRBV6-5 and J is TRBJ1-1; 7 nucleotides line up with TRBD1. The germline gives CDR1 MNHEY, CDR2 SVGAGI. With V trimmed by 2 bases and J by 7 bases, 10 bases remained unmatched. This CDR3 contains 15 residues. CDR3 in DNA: TGTGCCAGCAGTTACAAGGGCCGGGACAGTTATGAAGCTTTCTTT. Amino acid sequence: CASSYKGRDSYEAFF.

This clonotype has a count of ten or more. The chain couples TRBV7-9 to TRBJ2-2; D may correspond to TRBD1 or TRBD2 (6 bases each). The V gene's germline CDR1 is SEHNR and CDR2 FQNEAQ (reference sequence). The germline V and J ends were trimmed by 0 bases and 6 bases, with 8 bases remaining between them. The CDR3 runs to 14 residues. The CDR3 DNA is TGTGCCAGCAGCTTAGCGGAGGGGGCCGGGGAGCTGTTTTTT. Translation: CASSLAEGAGELFF. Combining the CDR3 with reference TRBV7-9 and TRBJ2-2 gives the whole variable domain DTGVSQNPRHKITKRGQNVTFRCDPISEHNRLYWYRQTLGQGPEFLTYFQNEAQLEKSRLLSDRFSAERPKGSFSTLEIQRTEQGDSAMYLCASSLAEGAGELFFGEGSRLTVL.

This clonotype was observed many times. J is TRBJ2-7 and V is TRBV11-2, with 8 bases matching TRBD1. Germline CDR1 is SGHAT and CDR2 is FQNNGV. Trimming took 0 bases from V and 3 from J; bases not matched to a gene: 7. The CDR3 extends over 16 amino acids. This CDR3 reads CASSLEPPDRVYEQYF. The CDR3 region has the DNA TGTGCCAGCAGCTTAGAGCCCCCGGACAGGGTCTACGAGCAGTACTTC.

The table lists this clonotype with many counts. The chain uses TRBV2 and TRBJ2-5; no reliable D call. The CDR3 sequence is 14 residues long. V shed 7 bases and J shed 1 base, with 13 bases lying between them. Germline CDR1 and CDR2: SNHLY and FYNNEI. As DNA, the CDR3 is TGTGCCAGCAAGACAACGTTTACCCAAGAGACCCAGTACTTC. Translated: CASKTTFTQETQYF. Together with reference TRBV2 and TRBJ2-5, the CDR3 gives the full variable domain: EPEVTQTPSHQVTQMGQEVILRCVPISNHLYFYWYRQILGQKVEFLVSFYNNEISEKSEIFDDQFSVERPDGSNFTLKIRSTKLEDSAMYFCASKTTFTQETQYFGPGTRLLVL.

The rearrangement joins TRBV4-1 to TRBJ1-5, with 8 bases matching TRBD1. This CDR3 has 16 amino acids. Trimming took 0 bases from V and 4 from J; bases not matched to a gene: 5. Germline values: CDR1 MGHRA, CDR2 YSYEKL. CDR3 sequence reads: CASSQDHQGANQPQHF. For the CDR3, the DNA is TGCGCCAGCAGCCAAGACCACCAGGGGGCGAATCAGCCCCAGCATTTT.

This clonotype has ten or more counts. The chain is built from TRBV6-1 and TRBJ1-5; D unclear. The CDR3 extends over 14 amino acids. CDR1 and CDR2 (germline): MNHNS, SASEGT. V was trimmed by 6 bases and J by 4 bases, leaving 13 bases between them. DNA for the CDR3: TGTGCCAGCAGGAACGATGGCGGAAATCAGCCCCAGCATTTT. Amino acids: CASRNDGGNQPQHF.

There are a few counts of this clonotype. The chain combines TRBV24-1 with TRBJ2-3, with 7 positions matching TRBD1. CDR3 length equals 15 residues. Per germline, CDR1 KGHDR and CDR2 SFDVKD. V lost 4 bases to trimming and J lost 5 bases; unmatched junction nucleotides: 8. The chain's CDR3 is CATSELTGAGDTQYF. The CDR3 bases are TGTGCCACCAGTGAATTAACAGGGGCTGGAGATACGCAGTATTTT.

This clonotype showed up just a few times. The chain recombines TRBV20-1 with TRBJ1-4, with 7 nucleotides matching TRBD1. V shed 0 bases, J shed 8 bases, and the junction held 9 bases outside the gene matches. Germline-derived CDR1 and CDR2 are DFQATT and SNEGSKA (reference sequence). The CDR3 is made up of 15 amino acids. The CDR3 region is CSARDQRGREEKLFF. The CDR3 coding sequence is TGCAGTGCTAGAGATCAAAGGGGGCGGGAGGAAAAACTGTTTTTT.

The CDR3 reads CASSEEGMVNQPQHF. CDR3 nucleotides: TGTGCCAGCAGTGAAGAGGGGATGGTAAATCAGCCCCAGCATTTT. The rearrangement uses TRBV6-4 and TRBJ1-5; a possible D gene is TRBD1 (5 bases). There are 15 residues in the CDR3. V was cut by 3 bases and J by 4 bases, with 13 bases left in between. Per germline, CDR1 MRHNA and CDR2 SNTAGT.

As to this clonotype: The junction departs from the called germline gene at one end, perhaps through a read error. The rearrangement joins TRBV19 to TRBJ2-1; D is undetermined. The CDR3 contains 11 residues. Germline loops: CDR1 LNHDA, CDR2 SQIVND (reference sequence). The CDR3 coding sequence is TGTGCCAGTAGTATAGGGGCGGCGATTATCTTC. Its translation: CASSIGAAIIF.

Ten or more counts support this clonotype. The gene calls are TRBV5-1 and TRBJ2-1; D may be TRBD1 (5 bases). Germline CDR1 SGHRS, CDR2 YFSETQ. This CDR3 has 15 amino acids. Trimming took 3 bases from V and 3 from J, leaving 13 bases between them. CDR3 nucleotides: TGCGCCAGCAGCTCCGATGGGGCAGACTACAATGAGCAGTTCTTC. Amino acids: CASSSDGADYNEQFF.

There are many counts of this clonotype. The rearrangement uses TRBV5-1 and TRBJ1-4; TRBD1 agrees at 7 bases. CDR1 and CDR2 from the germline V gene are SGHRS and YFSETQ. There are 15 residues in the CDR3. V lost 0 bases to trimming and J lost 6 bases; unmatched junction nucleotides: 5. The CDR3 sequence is CASSLDGTEYEKLFF. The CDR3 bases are TGCGCCAGCAGCTTGGATGGGACAGAGTATGAAAAACTGTTTTTT. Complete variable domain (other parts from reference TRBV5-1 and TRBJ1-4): KAGVTQTPRYLIKTRGQQVTLSCSPISGHRSVSWYQQTPGQGLQFLFEYFSETQRNKGNFPGRFSGRQFSNSRSEMNVSTLELGDSALYLCASSLDGTEYEKLFFGSGTQLSVL.

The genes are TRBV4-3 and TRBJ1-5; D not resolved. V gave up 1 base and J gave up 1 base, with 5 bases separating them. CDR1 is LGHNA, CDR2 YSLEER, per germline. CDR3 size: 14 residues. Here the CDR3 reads CASSQGLSNQPQHF. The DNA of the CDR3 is TGCGCCAGCAGCCAAGGGCTCAGCAATCAGCCCCAGCATTTT.

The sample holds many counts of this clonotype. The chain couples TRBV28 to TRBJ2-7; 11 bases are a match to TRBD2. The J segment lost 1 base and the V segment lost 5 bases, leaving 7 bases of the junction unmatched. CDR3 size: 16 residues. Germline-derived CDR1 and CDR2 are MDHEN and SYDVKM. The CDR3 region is CASSVTLAGASYEQYF. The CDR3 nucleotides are TGTGCCAGCAGTGTGACACTAGCGGGGGCATCCTACGAGCAGTACTTC.

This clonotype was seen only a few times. The CDR3 is CASAEGTSGLETQYF. The CDR3 coding sequence is TGTGCCAGCGCCGAGGGGACTAGCGGCCTAGAGACCCAGTACTTC. V and J are TRBV27 and TRBJ2-5, with TRBD2 matching 11 bases. The CDR3 is 15 residues long. V lost 8 bases to trimming and J lost 4 bases; unmatched junction nucleotides: 9. The germline V gene encodes CDR1 MNHEY and CDR2 SMNVEV (reference sequence).

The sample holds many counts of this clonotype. The CDR3 here is CASSPTGGGYGYTF. CDR3 DNA: TGTGCCAGCAGCCCTACAGGGGGGGGCTATGGCTACACCTTC. The chain uses TRBV7-9 and TRBJ1-2, with 8 positions matching TRBD1. V gave up 5 bases and J gave up 4 bases; unmatched junction bases: 6. Germline CDR1 reads SEHNR; CDR2 reads FQNEAQ (reference sequence). The CDR3 has 14 residues.

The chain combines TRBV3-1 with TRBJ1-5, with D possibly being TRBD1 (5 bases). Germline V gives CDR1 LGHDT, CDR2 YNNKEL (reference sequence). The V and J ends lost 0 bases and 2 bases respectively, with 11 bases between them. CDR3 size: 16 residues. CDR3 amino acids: CASSQDGGTRNQPQHF. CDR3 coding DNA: TGTGCCAGCAGCCAAGACGGGGGGACCCGCAATCAGCCCCAGCATTTT.

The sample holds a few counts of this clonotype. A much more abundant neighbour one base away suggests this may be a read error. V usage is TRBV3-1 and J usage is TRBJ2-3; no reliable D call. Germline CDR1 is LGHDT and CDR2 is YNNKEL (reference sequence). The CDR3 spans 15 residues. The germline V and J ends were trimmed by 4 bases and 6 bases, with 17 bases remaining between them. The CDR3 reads CASSPARGVQDTQYF. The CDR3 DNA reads TGTGCCAGCAGCCCTGCTCGCGGCGTACAGGATACGCAGTATTTT.

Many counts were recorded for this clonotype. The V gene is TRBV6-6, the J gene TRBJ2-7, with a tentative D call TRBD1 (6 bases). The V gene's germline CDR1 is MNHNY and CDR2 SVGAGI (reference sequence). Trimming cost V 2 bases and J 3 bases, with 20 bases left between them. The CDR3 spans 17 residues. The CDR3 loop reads CASSYPIPGTIFYEQYF. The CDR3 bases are TGTGCCAGCAGTTACCCGATTCCCGGGACAATATTCTACGAGCAGTACTTC.

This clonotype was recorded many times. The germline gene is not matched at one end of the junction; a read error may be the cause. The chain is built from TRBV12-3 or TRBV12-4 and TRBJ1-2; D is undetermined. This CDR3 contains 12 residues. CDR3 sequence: CASSSVTYAYTF. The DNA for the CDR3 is TGTGCCAGCAGTTCGGTGACCTATGCCTACACCTTC.

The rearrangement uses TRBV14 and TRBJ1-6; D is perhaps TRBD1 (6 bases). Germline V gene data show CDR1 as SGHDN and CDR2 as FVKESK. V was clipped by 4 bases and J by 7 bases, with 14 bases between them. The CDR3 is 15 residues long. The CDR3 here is CASSLTGNYNSPLHF. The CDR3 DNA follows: TGTGCCAGCAGCCTCACAGGGAATTACAATTCACCCCTCCACTTT. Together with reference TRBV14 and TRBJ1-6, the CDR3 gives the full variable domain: EAGVTQFPSHSVIEKGQTVTLRCDPISGHDNLYWYRRVMGKEIKFLLHFVKESKQDESGMPNNRFLAERTGGTYSTLKVQPAELEDSGVYFCASSLTGNYNSPLHFGNGTRLTVT.

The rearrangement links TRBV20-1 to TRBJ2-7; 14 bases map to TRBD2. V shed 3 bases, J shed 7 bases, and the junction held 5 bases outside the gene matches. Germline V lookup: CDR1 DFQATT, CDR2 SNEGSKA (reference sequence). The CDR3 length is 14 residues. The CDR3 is CSARGLAGAVEQYF. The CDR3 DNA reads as TGCAGTGCTAGGGGACTAGCGGGGGCAGTTGAGCAGTACTTC.

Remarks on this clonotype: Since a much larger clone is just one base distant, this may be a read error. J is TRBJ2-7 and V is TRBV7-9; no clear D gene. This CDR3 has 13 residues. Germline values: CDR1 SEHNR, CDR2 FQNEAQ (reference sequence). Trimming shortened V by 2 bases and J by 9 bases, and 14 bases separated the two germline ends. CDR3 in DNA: TGTGCCAGCAGCTTAATCCCTACGGACGGGCAGTACTTC. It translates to CASSLIPTDGQYF.

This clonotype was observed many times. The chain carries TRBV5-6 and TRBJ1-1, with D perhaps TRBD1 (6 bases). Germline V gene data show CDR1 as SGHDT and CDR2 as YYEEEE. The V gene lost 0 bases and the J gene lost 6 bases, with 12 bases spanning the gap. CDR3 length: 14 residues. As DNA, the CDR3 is TGTGCCAGCAGCTTGGGGGGGCGGACCGCTGAAGCTTTCTTT. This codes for CASSLGGRTAEAFF.